This entry lists 15 T cell receptor beta chains sequenced from one sample in a study of cytomegalovirus exposure and HLA in healthy donors. The PCR contained 60 Vbeta and 13 Jbeta primers. Clones were sequenced by immunoSEQ multiplex PCR, and TCRdb holds only the in-frame ones, with some missing. The data show 150,000 or so clones, and the top ten clones hold around 2.4%. The sample was PBMCs. The receptors were gathered from a woman aged 18-29 years in good health and CMV-seronegative.

Comments on this clone: Other DNA variants within this sample encode the same CDR3. V usage is TRBV11-3 and J usage is TRBJ1-1; D unresolved. CDR3 length equals 12 residues. Germline V gene sequence: CDR1 SGHNT, CDR2 YENEEA. The V gene lost 5 bases and the J gene lost 1 base, with 5 bases spanning the gap. The DNA of the CDR3 is TGTGCCAGCAGCCCTACGAACACTGAAGCTTTCTTT. Its protein product is CASSPTNTEAFF.

The chain couples TRBV5-4 to TRBJ1-1; D remains ambiguous. Germline V lookup: CDR1 SGHNT, CDR2 YYREEE (reference sequence). The CDR3 covers 11 residues. Deletions cut 2 bases from V and 8 bases from J, with 7 bases between. The CDR3 sequence: CASSFGQEAFF. CDR3 DNA: TGTGCCAGCAGCTTTGGGCAGGAAGCTTTCTTT. Variable domain in full (rest from reference TRBV5-4 and TRBJ1-1): ETGVTQSPTHLIKTRGQQVTLRCSSQSGHNTVSWYQQALGQGPQFIFQYYREEENGRGNFPPRFSGLQFPNYSSELNVNALELDDSALYLCASSFGQEAFFGQGTRLTVV.

The chain is built from TRBV7-3 and TRBJ2-2, with 8 bases identical to TRBD2. CDR1 and CDR2 from the germline V gene are SGHTA and FQGTGA. CDR3 size: 14 residues. V shed 9 bases and J 1 base; nucleotides not matched to a gene: 4. The CDR3 loop is CASSAGGNTGELFF. For the CDR3, the DNA is TGTGCCAGTTCCGCGGGGGGGAACACCGGGGAGCTGTTTTTT.

The chain combines TRBV25-1 with TRBJ2-3; a possible D gene is TRBD1 (6 bases). V was clipped by 5 bases and J by 0 bases, with 12 bases between them. Germline V lookup: CDR1 MGHDK, CDR2 SYGVNS. The CDR3 loop spans 15 amino acids. CDR3 bases: TGTGCCAGCAGTCTAGGGACATCTAGCACAGATACGCAGTATTTT. The encoded protein is CASSLGTSSTDTQYF.

The V gene is TRBV19, the J gene TRBJ2-7; 8 nucleotides match TRBD2. Germline CDR1 and CDR2: LNHDA and SQIVND (reference sequence). The ends lost 5 bases at V and 0 bases at J; junction bases unmatched: 3. The CDR3 is made up of 14 amino acids. CDR3 coding DNA: TGTGCCAGTAGTGAGCGGGAGAGCTCCTACGAGCAGTACTTC. Translated, it gives CASSERESSYEQYF.

V and J are TRBV11-2 and TRBJ2-2; 8 nucleotides align to TRBD1. Germline CDR1 reads SGHAT; CDR2 reads FQNNGV. The CDR3 sequence is 15 residues long. J was trimmed by 1 base and V by 6 bases; bases with no gene match: 4. DNA of the CDR3: TGTGCCAGCAGACCAGGGACAGGGAACACCGGGGAGCTGTTTTTT. Amino acids: CASRPGTGNTGELFF.

The chain combines TRBV10-3 with TRBJ1-1, with no clear D. Germline V gene data show CDR1 as ENHRY and CDR2 as SYGVKD. This CDR3 region has 14 residues. Deletions cut 4 bases from V and 2 bases from J, with 11 bases between. CDR3 nucleotide sequence: TGTGCCATCAGTGGGGCAAGTATCAACACTGAAGCTTTCTTT. Encoded protein: CAISGASINTEAFF.

This chain joins TRBV10-2 and TRBJ2-3; TRBD2 is a possible D gene (6 bases). The length of the CDR3 is 10 residues. V was pared by 6 bases and J by 10 bases, with 8 bases between. The V gene's germline CDR1 is WSHSY and CDR2 SAAADI. CDR3 bases: TGCGCCAGCAGGGGACTGGCGCAGTATTTT. It encodes CASRGLAQYF.

The V and J genes are TRBV5-4 and TRBJ2-2, with 8 bases identical to TRBD2. There are 16 residues in the CDR3. Germline V lookup: CDR1 SGHNT, CDR2 YYREEE (reference sequence). The junction had 8 bases not matched to a gene; V was cut back by 4 bases and J by 3 bases. The DNA for the CDR3 is TGTGCCAGCAGCCGGCGGGGGGCGGTAGACACCGGGGAGCTGTTTTTT. It is translated as CASSRRGAVDTGELFF.

The genes are TRBV18 and TRBJ1-1, with D perhaps TRBD1 (5 bases). This CDR3 contains 16 residues. CDR1 and CDR2 from the germline V gene are KGHSH and LQKENI. V gave up 2 bases and J gave up 1 base, with 14 bases separating them. The CDR3 DNA sequence: TGTGCCAGCTCACCAACCGGGGGGGTGGCGAACACTGAAGCTTTCTTT. Translated: CASSPTGGVANTEAFF. The entire variable domain, with the rest obtained from reference TRBV18 and TRBJ1-1, is as follows: NAGVMQNPRHLVRRRGQEARLRCSPMKGHSHVYWYRQLPEEGLKFMVYLQKENIIDESGMPKERFSAEFPKEGPSILRIQQVVRGDSAAYFCASSPTGGVANTEAFFGQGTRLTVV.

This rearrangement joins TRBV7-2 to TRBJ2-2; TRBD1 is a possible D gene (6 bases). Germline lookup yields CDR1 SGHTA and CDR2 FQGNSA. This CDR3 has 14 amino acids. Trimming removed 3 bases at V and 4 bases at J, with 9 bases between. This chain's CDR3 is CASSFTGITGELFF. The DNA of the CDR3 is TGTGCCAGCAGCTTCACAGGGATCACCGGGGAGCTGTTTTTT. Full variable domain (missing parts from reference TRBV7-2 and TRBJ2-2): GAGVSQSPSNKVTEKGKDVELRCDPISGHTALYWYRQSLGQGLEFLIYFQGNSAPDKSGLPSDRFSAERTGGSVSTLTIQRTQQEDSAVYLCASSFTGITGELFFGEGSRLTVL.

V gene TRBV6-6 combines with J gene TRBJ2-5, with a tentative D call TRBD1 (6 bases). The ends were cut back, 8 bases at V and 1 base at J, with 11 bases in the middle. CDR1 and CDR2 from the germline V gene are MNHNY and SVGAGI (reference sequence). CDR3 length: 13 residues. CDR3 sequence: CASGSGAQETQYF. As DNA, the CDR3 is TGTGCCAGCGGTTCAGGGGCCCAAGAGACCCAGTACTTC.

The chain joins TRBV9 to TRBJ2-1; possible D gene TRBD1, 6 bases. CDR3 length: 17 residues. With 3 bases removed from V and 0 bases from J, the gap between germline ends came to 16 bases. Germline-derived CDR1 and CDR2 are SGDLS and YYNGEE. In DNA, the CDR3 is TGTGCCAGCAGCGCCGGAAGGACAGTAAGCTCCTACAATGAGCAGTTCTTC. Translation: CASSAGRTVSSYNEQFF.

J is TRBJ1-6 and V is TRBV5-6; D might be TRBD1 (5 bases). The ends were cut back, 2 bases at V and 8 bases at J, with 14 bases in the middle. Looked up from germline, CDR1 is SGHDT and CDR2 is YYEEEE. This CDR3 spans 15 amino acids. CDR3 DNA sequence: TGTGCCAGCAGCTTAGTCAGGGCCTTTTATTCACCCCTCCACTTT. The encoded protein is CASSLVRAFYSPLHF.

This sequence joins TRBV29-1 and TRBJ1-6, with a tentative D call TRBD1 (6 bases). The CDR3 consists of 15 residues. CDR1 and CDR2 from the germline V gene are SQVTM and ANQGSEA. V gave up 6 bases and J gave up 8 bases, with 20 bases separating them. CDR3: CSVPDRTGLDSPLHF. CDR3 sequence (DNA): TGCAGCGTGCCCGATAGAACAGGGCTGGATTCACCCCTCCACTTT.